The present T cell receptor (beta chain) was sequenced within a study of relationships among human T cell subsets. From mRNA, alpha and beta CDR3 regions were amplified using semiquantitative ARM-PCR. ARM-PCR used tagged nested gene-specific primers, then communal superprimers for exponential amplification. TCRdb re-called the multiplex PCR reads through MiXCR, storing one row per CDR3 protein. The sample lists 13,000 or so distinct CDR3 sequences, approximately 67% occurring once. Comments on this clonotype: Its target is not known.

The V gene's germline CDR1 is SGHAT and CDR2 FQNNGV. The length of the CDR3 is 14 residues. V was clipped by 2 bases and J by 3 bases, with 10 bases between them. Overall study results and limits: Th1, Th2 and regulatory subsets overlapped substantially in CDR3 sequences. Over 55% of CD8+ cytotoxic sequences came from clones with over 100 reads. Bead sorting may have left some CD4+CD8+ double-positive cells.

The Th1 cells were the flow-through after CD25, CD56 and CD294 bead selections. The chain couples TRBV11-2 to TRBJ2-5; D unresolved. This receptor was obtained from a man between 35 and 55 years old in good health. Sequencing was performed on CD4+ Th1 cells sorted from blood. The chain's CDR3 is CASSLLPIEETQYF. The CDR3 DNA reads as TGTGCCAGCAGCTTACTCCCGATAGAAGAGACCCAGTACTTC.